These 25 T cell receptor beta chains originate from one sample sequenced in a study of cytomegalovirus exposure and HLA in healthy donors (dated by TCRdb to 2015 to 2018). Library preparation employed the immunoSEQ multiplex PCR assay. For the multiplex PCR, a mixture combining 60 forward primers for TCR Vbeta segments and 13 reverse primers for TCR Jbeta segments was used. TCRdb took this table from immuneACCESS and kept in-frame rearrangements with V and J called. Such tables lack part of the clones; where checked against another copy, unresolved V genes explain under half of the gap, and the rest is unexplained. Within this sample are 100,000 to 150,000 clones, with approximately 81% of them counted one time only. Roughly 7% of the sample is taken by the ten largest. The specimen was PBMCs. Source of these receptors: a male donor in good health and CMV-seronegative.

The chain has TRBV2 and TRBJ2-7; TRBD2 matches 12 bases. This CDR3 is built from 15 residues. V lost 6 bases, J lost 13 bases, and 16 bases stayed unmatched. CDR1 is SNHLY, CDR2 FYNNEI, per germline. The CDR3 DNA reads TGTGCCAGCAGCACTAGCGGGGGGCCGGTACGGAGCAAATACTTC. This sequence encodes CASSTSGGPVRSKYF.

This chain uses TRBV11-3 with TRBJ2-2, with D possibly TRBD2 on 6 matching bases. CDR3 length: 14 amino acids. In germline, CDR1 is SGHNT, CDR2 YENEEA. The ends were cut back, 3 bases at V and 6 bases at J, with 11 bases in the middle. CDR3 amino acids: CASSLGRLAGELFF. The DNA of the CDR3 is TGTGCCAGCAGCTTGGGAAGACTAGCCGGGGAGCTGTTTTTT.

This clone has just a few counts. V gene TRBV27 combines with J gene TRBJ2-7, with D possibly being TRBD2 (5 bases). Germline CDR1 and CDR2: MNHEY and SMNVEV (reference sequence). The CDR3 length is 15 residues. Trimming stripped 6 bases from V and 6 bases from J, with 21 bases between. The CDR3 sequence: CASSGREVSAGEQYF. In DNA form, the CDR3 reads TGTGCCAGCAGCGGTCGGGAAGTGAGCGCGGGCGAGCAGTACTTC.

The chain carries TRBV7-3 and TRBJ2-5; the D gene is possibly TRBD1 (5 bases). Trimming cost V 5 bases and J 5 bases, with 18 bases left between them. The CDR3 spans 15 residues. Germline CDR1 SGHTA, CDR2 FQGTGA. CDR3 loop: CASSPRVGPYETQYF. The CDR3 bases are TGTGCCAGCAGCCCCAGGGTAGGCCCTTATGAGACCCAGTACTTC.

In this sample, this clone turned up a few times. J is TRBJ1-3 and V is TRBV18; D is possibly TRBD1 (5 bases). Trimming took 0 bases from V and 2 from J, leaving 8 bases between them. CDR1 KGHSH and CDR2 LQKENI come from the germline V gene. This CDR3 spans 15 amino acids. Here the CDR3 reads CASSPPRTTGNTIYF. In nucleotides, the CDR3 is TGTGCCAGCTCACCACCCCGGACAACTGGAAACACCATATATTTT.

V usage is TRBV2 and J usage is TRBJ1-6, with D hard to call. This CDR3 region has 12 residues. The germline V and J ends were trimmed by 7 bases and 7 bases, with 8 bases remaining between them. Germline CDR1 is SNHLY and CDR2 is FYNNEI. The CDR3 loop reads CASTNSNSPLHF. The CDR3 DNA sequence: TGTGCCAGCACTAACAGCAATTCACCCCTCCACTTT.

This rearrangement joins TRBV27 to TRBJ2-7; no definite D call. Germline CDR1 MNHEY, CDR2 SMNVEV (reference sequence). The CDR3 length is 15 residues. V lost 2 bases, J lost 3 bases, and 14 bases lay in between. The CDR3, as DNA: TGTGCCAGCAGTTTAAGCCTAAATACCGTCTACGAGCAGTACTTC. Encoded protein: CASSLSLNTVYEQYF.

The chain employs TRBV27 and TRBJ2-1; TRBD2 is a possible D gene (5 bases). This CDR3 spans 14 amino acids. V lost 3 bases and J 4 bases, leaving 10 bases between the germline ends. Germline assignment: CDR1 MNHEY and CDR2 SMNVEV (reference sequence). CDR3 in amino acids: CASSLARTYNEQFF. The CDR3 nucleotides are TGTGCCAGCAGTTTGGCGCGGACTTACAATGAGCAGTTCTTC.

V and J are TRBV4-3 and TRBJ2-2; TRBD2 aligns across 8 bases. Germline V gene data show CDR1 as LGHNA and CDR2 as YSLEER. With V trimmed by 0 bases and J by 1 base, 1 base remained unmatched. The CDR3 is made up of 16 amino acids. As DNA, the CDR3 is TGCGCCAGCAGCCAAGAACTAGCGGTGAACACCGGGGAGCTGTTTTTT. Translating it yields CASSQELAVNTGELFF.

This clone was seen only a few times. J is TRBJ2-7 and V is TRBV7-8; maybe TRBD1 (6 bases). The V end lost 4 bases, the J end lost 2 bases, and 9 bases lay between the germline ends. This CDR3 is 13 amino acids long. Germline CDR1 is SGHVS and CDR2 is FQNEAQ. The CDR3 spells CASSSQGPYEQYF. CDR3 nucleotides: TGTGCCAGCAGCTCTCAGGGGCCCTACGAGCAGTACTTC. Using reference TRBV7-8 and TRBJ2-7 for the parts outside the CDR3, the full variable domain is GAGVSQSPRYKVAKRGQDVALRCDPISGHVSLFWYQQALGQGPEFLTYFQNEAQLDKSGLPSDRFFAERPEGSVSTLKIQRTQQEDSAVYLCASSSQGPYEQYFGPGTRLTVT.

This chain joins TRBV7-2 and TRBJ2-1, with D tentatively TRBD2 (5 bases). Germline V CDR1 and CDR2: SGHTA, FQGNSA. Trimming removed 1 base from V and 3 bases from J, with 19 bases in between. This CDR3 has 18 amino acids. DNA of the CDR3: TGTGCCAGCAGCTTAGGATCAGCGGTGAGGGTCTACTACAATGAGCAGTTCTTC. This gives the protein CASSLGSAVRVYYNEQFF. Combining the CDR3 with reference TRBV7-2 and TRBJ2-1 gives the whole variable domain GAGVSQSPSNKVTEKGKDVELRCDPISGHTALYWYRQSLGQGLEFLIYFQGNSAPDKSGLPSDRFSAERTGGSVSTLTIQRTQQEDSAVYLCASSLGSAVRVYYNEQFFGPGTRLTVL.

V gene TRBV19 combines with J gene TRBJ2-5, with 14 bases aligning to TRBD2. The CDR3 is 17 amino acids. V lost 8 bases to trimming and J lost 4 bases; unmatched junction nucleotides: 12. Per germline, CDR1 LNHDA and CDR2 SQIVND (reference sequence). This CDR3 is CASSGTSGSLGRETQYF. As DNA, the CDR3 is TGTGCCAGTTCAGGGACTAGCGGGAGTTTGGGGCGAGAGACCCAGTACTTC. The complete variable domain, with remaining parts taken from reference TRBV19 and TRBJ2-5, reads DGGITQSPKYLFRKEGQNVTLSCEQNLNHDAMYWYRQDPGQGLRLIYYSQIVNDFQKGDIAEGYSVSREKKESFPLTVTSAQKNPTAFYLCASSGTSGSLGRETQYFGPGTRLLVL.

The chain combines TRBV30 with TRBJ2-2; 7 positions match TRBD1. The CDR3 spans 14 residues. Germline V gene sequence: CDR1 GTSNPN, CDR2 SVGIG (reference sequence). J gave up 3 bases and V 2 bases, and 3 bases lay outside the gene matches. The CDR3, as DNA: TGTGCCTGGAGTATTGGGACAGACACCGGGGAGCTGTTTTTT. Translating it yields CAWSIGTDTGELFF.

V is TRBV7-8 and J is TRBJ1-5; D is ambiguous. The CDR3 sequence is 15 residues long. The germline V and J ends were trimmed by 1 base and 6 bases, with 13 bases remaining between them. Germline V CDR1 and CDR2: SGHVS, FQNEAQ. The CDR3 here is CASSLERQVFQPQHF. For the CDR3, the DNA is TGTGCCAGCAGCTTAGAGCGGCAGGTTTTTCAGCCCCAGCATTTT.

The chain combines TRBV4-3 with TRBJ2-1, with TRBD2 identical over 7 bases. CDR3 length: 16 amino acids. Germline assignment: CDR1 LGHNA and CDR2 YSLEER. Trimming took 0 bases from V and 5 from J; bases not matched to a gene: 7. CDR3 nucleotides: TGCGCCAGCAGCCAAGATCCAGAGCGGGGAGACAATGAGCAGTTCTTC. It codes for CASSQDPERGDNEQFF.

The rearrangement links TRBV7-9 to TRBJ1-1, with 9 bases lining up with TRBD1. There are 15 residues in the CDR3. V was pared by 4 bases and J by 4 bases, with 7 bases of the junction left unmatched. CDR1 is SEHNR, CDR2 FQNEAQ, per germline (reference sequence). CDR3 DNA: TGTGCCAGCAGCTCTGGACAGGGGAGGGGCACTGAAGCTTTCTTT. Translation: CASSSGQGRGTEAFF.

V usage is TRBV18 and J usage is TRBJ2-7; weak D call: TRBD1 (6 bases). Trimming pared 3 bases from V and 3 bases from J, leaving 12 bases between. Per the germline V gene, CDR1 is KGHSH and CDR2 is LQKENI. The CDR3 runs to 14 residues. The chain's CDR3 is CASSPQDSIYEQYF. In nucleotides, the CDR3 is TGTGCCAGCTCACCCCAGGACAGTATCTACGAGCAGTACTTC.

The chain joins TRBV6-5 to TRBJ1-3; D gene ambiguous. Trimming stripped 4 bases from V and 4 bases from J, with 14 bases between. In germline, CDR1 is MNHEY, CDR2 SVGAGI. The CDR3 spans 15 residues. The CDR3 DNA reads TGTGCCAGCAGTTTCACAGTATCTTCGGGAAACACCATATATTTT. This codes for CASSFTVSSGNTIYF.

The CDR3 here is CASSLIDRVEEKLFF. In nucleotides, the CDR3 is TGTGCCAGCAGTTTAATAGACAGGGTGGAGGAAAAACTGTTTTTT. The chain couples TRBV28 to TRBJ1-4; 7 nucleotides align to TRBD1. The germline CDR1 and CDR2 sequences are MDHEN and SYDVKM. The CDR3 sequence is 15 residues long. After removal of 2 bases from V and 8 bases from J, the junction contained 8 bases not matched to a gene. Drawing the rest from reference TRBV28 and TRBJ1-4, the complete variable domain is DVKVTQSSRYLVKRTGEKVFLECVQDMDHENMFWYRQDPGLGLRLIYFSYDVKMKEKGDIPEGYSVSREKKERFSLILESASTNQTSMYLCASSLIDRVEEKLFFGSGTQLSVL.

A few counts support this clone. The chain recombines TRBV6-1 with TRBJ2-2, with 8 nucleotides matching TRBD1. Germline CDR1 is MNHNS and CDR2 is SASEGT. Unmatched junction bases numbered 16, after V lost 4 bases and J lost 0 bases. The CDR3 contains 20 residues. CDR3 loop: CASSATAESPGQANTGELFF. For the CDR3, the DNA is TGTGCCAGCAGTGCGACAGCAGAATCACCGGGACAGGCGAACACCGGGGAGCTGTTTTTT.

The V and J genes are TRBV5-1 and TRBJ2-6; no firm D call. This CDR3 is 14 amino acids long. Trimming took off 0 bases at V and 4 bases at J, with 5 bases between the two ends. CDR1 and CDR2 from the germline V gene are SGHRS and YFSETQ. CDR3 sequence (DNA): TGCGCCAGCAGCTTGGCCCCGGGGGCCAACGTCCTGACTTTC. This encodes CASSLAPGANVLTF. The variable domain in full, with the rest retrieved from reference TRBV5-1 and TRBJ2-6, is KAGVTQTPRYLIKTRGQQVTLSCSPISGHRSVSWYQQTPGQGLQFLFEYFSETQRNKGNFPGRFSGRQFSNSRSEMNVSTLELGDSALYLCASSLAPGANVLTFGAGSRLTVL.

V and J are TRBV27 and TRBJ1-6; D may be TRBD1 (6 bases). Germline V gene data show CDR1 as MNHEY and CDR2 as SMNVEV (reference sequence). Trimming took 6 bases from V and 14 from J, leaving 14 bases between them. The length of the CDR3 is 12 residues. Here the CDR3 reads CASSFTGSTLHF. CDR3 in DNA: TGTGCCAGCAGCTTCACAGGGAGTACCCTCCACTTT.

The chain combines TRBV28 with TRBJ2-7; possible D gene TRBD2, 5 bases. Trimming took off 2 bases at V and 5 bases at J, with 16 bases between the two ends. CDR3 length: 15 residues. Germline CDR1 and CDR2: MDHEN and SYDVKM. The CDR3 DNA follows: TGTGCCAGCAGTTTACACGGCAGGCGGGTCAACGAGCAGTACTTC. Protein: CASSLHGRRVNEQYF.

This sequence joins TRBV21-1 and TRBJ2-7; the table's D call TRBD1 went unverified against the DNA. TRBV21-1 is a listed pseudogene. The CDR3 loop spans 14 amino acids. The chain's CDR3 is CASSKRGQGNEQYF. CDR3 in DNA: TGTGCCAGCAGCAAAAGGGGACAGGGAAACGAGCAGTACTTC.

As for this clone: Other DNA sequences from this sample encode an identical CDR3 as well. J is TRBJ2-5 and V is TRBV4-3; D ambiguous. CDR3 length: 13 residues. Germline CDR1 and CDR2: LGHNA and YSLEER. The germline V and J ends were trimmed by 0 bases and 5 bases, with 7 bases remaining between them. The CDR3 protein is CASSQDLRETQYF. Here the CDR3 DNA reads TGCGCCAGCAGCCAAGATTTACGGGAGACCCAGTACTTC.